The entry below gives a single T cell receptor beta chain sequence along with its context. This table comes from immunoSEQ multiplex PCR, and its TCRdb copy is limited to in-frame clones, with some not included. The profile covers about 310,000 clones, with roughly nine tenths appearing a single time and around 9% taken by the ten largest. The sample is drawn from a study of blood T cell repertoires in COVID-19. About the research overall: Acute and convalescent COVID-19 specimens originated in the United States, Italy and Spain.

Germline V gene lookup returns CDR1 SGHDT and CDR2 YYEEEE. Trimming left V 1 base short and J 3 bases short, with 11 bases between. The CDR3 runs 16 residues. The TCR comes from a woman aged 25 to 39 who had recovered from COVID-19. This chain links TRBV5-6 with TRBJ1-6; possible D gene TRBD1, 5 bases. The sequenced sample consisted of PBMCs or T cells enriched from blood (not recorded which). DNA for the CDR3: TGTGCCAGCAGCTTGTCACCCAGGGTCTATAATTCACCCCTCCACTTT. It specifies CASSLSPRVYNSPLHF.